Shown below are 7 T cell receptor beta chains from a single sample sequenced in a study of CD8 T cells in ankylosing spondylitis. What these receptors recognize is not known. TCRdb analysed the 5' RACE reads with MiXCR anew, one entry per CDR3 protein. Counted here are fewer than 500,000 distinct CDR3 sequences, more than 20% occurring once; the ten biggest clones make up approximately 15%. Whole-study findings and limits: Ankylosing spondylitis blood seemed to carry a telltale TCR beta motif made of eight highly homologous variants.

Sequences were obtained from blood, either unsorted or a sorted T cell fraction (not recorded which). The receptors were sampled from a male donor with ankylosing spondylitis.

This clonotype was detected a few times. This chain links TRBV21-1 with TRBJ2-1; TRBD2 reflects the table's D call only, with no check against the DNA. TRBV21-1 is a pseudogene segment. The CDR3 contains 15 residues. The CDR3 region is CASSEGLAVTGEQFF. CDR3 bases: TGTGCCAGCAGCGAGGGCCTAGCGGTCACGGGTGAGCAGTTCTTC.

This clonotype was seen a handful of times. V usage is TRBV28 and J usage is TRBJ2-1, with 14 bases fitting TRBD2. V gave up 7 bases and J gave up 8 bases; unmatched junction bases: 10. Looked up from germline, CDR1 is MDHEN and CDR2 is SYDVKM. This CDR3 comprises 16 residues. In DNA form, the CDR3 reads TGTGCCAGCAAACAGGGACTAGCGGGAGTCGCCGATGAGCAGTTCTTC. It yields the protein CASKQGLAGVADEQFF. Full variable domain (missing parts from reference TRBV28 and TRBJ2-1): DVKVTQSSRYLVKRTGEKVFLECVQDMDHENMFWYRQDPGLGLRLIYFSYDVKMKEKGDIPEGYSVSREKKERFSLILESASTNQTSMYLCASKQGLAGVADEQFFGPGTRLTVL.

The chain has TRBV2 and TRBJ1-2; tentative D call: TRBD1 (6 bases). V was clipped by 4 bases and J by 4 bases, with 10 bases between them. CDR1 is SNHLY and CDR2 is FYNNEI in the germline V gene. This CDR3 comprises 13 residues. CDR3 DNA: TGTGCCAGCAGTGTACTCAGGGGCTATGGCTACACCTTC. This translates into CASSVLRGYGYTF.

The rearrangement joins TRBV4-1 to TRBJ2-3, with 13 bases lining up with TRBD2. Trimming at V came to 0 bases and at J to 4 bases, leaving 7 bases not matched to a gene. Germline V gene data show CDR1 as MGHRA and CDR2 as YSYEKL. CDR3 length equals 18 residues. As DNA, the CDR3 is TGCGCCAGCAGCCAAGATTTCGGGACTAGCGGGATCCCAGATACGCAGTATTTT. Its protein product is CASSQDFGTSGIPDTQYF.

The rearrangement uses TRBV7-3 and TRBJ1-6, with D hard to call. The CDR3 spans 15 residues. Germline assignment: CDR1 SGHTA and CDR2 FQGTGA. Trimming pared 3 bases from V and 6 bases from J, leaving 12 bases between. The CDR3 spells CASSLAAGFNSPLHF. The CDR3, as DNA: TGTGCCAGCAGCTTGGCGGCAGGTTTTAATTCACCCCTCCACTTT.

This clonotype was observed a few times. This rearrangement joins TRBV29-1 to TRBJ1-1; 7 bases map to TRBD1. Germline V lookup: CDR1 SQVTM, CDR2 ANQGSEA. Germline trimming cut 0 bases from V and 4 bases from J; bases unmatched to any gene: 5. This CDR3 spans 14 amino acids. CDR3 region: CSVEEGGASTEAFF. For the CDR3, the DNA is TGCAGCGTTGAAGAAGGGGGCGCGAGCACTGAAGCTTTCTTT.

This clonotype appeared a few times. This chain uses TRBV5-1 with TRBJ1-4; 7 bases are shared with TRBD1. Trimming removed 4 bases from V and 2 bases from J; junction bases left unmatched: 5. There are 15 residues in the CDR3. Germline V gene lookup returns CDR1 SGHRS and CDR2 YFSETQ. Here the CDR3 DNA reads TGCGCCAGCAGCCCTACAGGGGCTACTAATGAAAAACTGTTTTTT. Translation: CASSPTGATNEKLFF.